Listed below are T cell receptor beta chains from one sample, sequenced in a study of technical replicates of blood from several donors. Repertoires were generated with immunoSEQ multiplex PCR, while TCRdb's copy carries only in-frame clones and drops some. The data contain approximately 70,000 clones, around 95% of them seen just once; the ten biggest clones take up approximately 0.22%. Sequencing was carried out using T cells isolated from PBMCs. The receptors were gathered from a human donor in good health. Both conserved end residues are part of each CDR3. Each record gives: CDR3 protein, CDR3 DNA, D gene, V gene, J gene, clone size. D genes are given only for firm matches. Only some rows state a clone size, as once, few, many or a class for expanded clones.

cdr3_aa: CATSRDRDRATEKLFF
cdr3_nt: TGTGCCACCAGCAGAGATCGGGACAGGGCCACTGAAAAACTGTTTTTT
d_call: TRBD1
v_call: TRBV15
j_call: TRBJ1-4
clone_size: -

cdr3_aa: CASSAFGGKSTEAFF
cdr3_nt: TGTGCCAGCAGTGCCTTTGGGGGGAAGAGCACTGAAGCTTTCTTT
d_call: -
v_call: TRBV28
j_call: TRBJ1-1
clone_size: -

cdr3_aa: CASRQTGGSTTEAFF
cdr3_nt: TGCGCCAGCAGACAGACAGGGGGCTCGACGACTGAAGCTTTCTTT
d_call: TRBD1
v_call: TRBV10-1
j_call: TRBJ1-1
clone_size: -

cdr3_aa: CASSSGLAASDEQFF
cdr3_nt: TGTGCCAGCAGCTCGGGACTAGCGGCTTCCGATGAGCAGTTCTTC
d_call: TRBD2
v_call: TRBV7-9
j_call: TRBJ2-1
clone_size: -

cdr3_aa: CASSASGTSGVTQYF
cdr3_nt: TGTGCCAGCAGCGCCTCCGGGACTAGCGGAGTCACGCAGTATTTT
d_call: TRBD2
v_call: TRBV5-4
j_call: TRBJ2-3
clone_size: -

cdr3_aa: CAWQSAGIAWEQFF
cdr3_nt: TGTGCCTGGCAATCGGCAGGGATCGCGTGGGAGCAGTTCTTC
d_call: -
v_call: TRBV30
j_call: TRBJ2-1
clone_size: -

cdr3_aa: CASSPFGAGNEQFF
cdr3_nt: TGTGCCAGCAGCCCATTTGGGGCTGGCAATGAGCAGTTCTTC
d_call: -
v_call: TRBV5-4
j_call: TRBJ2-1
clone_size: -

cdr3_aa: CASSPGRAYEQYF
cdr3_nt: TGTGCCAGCAGTCCGGGTCGGGCCTACGAGCAGTACTTC
d_call: -
v_call: TRBV27
j_call: TRBJ2-7
clone_size: -

cdr3_aa: CASSLLGVAYGYTF
cdr3_nt: TGTGCCAGCAGTTTACTAGGAGTCGCCTATGGCTACACCTTC
d_call: -
v_call: TRBV28
j_call: TRBJ1-2
clone_size: -

cdr3_aa: CASSRLAGDTDTQYF
cdr3_nt: TGTGCCAGCAGCAGACTAGCGGGAGACACAGATACGCAGTATTTT
d_call: -
v_call: TRBV21-1
j_call: TRBJ2-3
clone_size: -

cdr3_aa: CAWSVGHLDGYTF
cdr3_nt: TGTGCCTGGAGTGTGGGACACCTTGATGGCTACACCTTC
d_call: -
v_call: TRBV30
j_call: TRBJ1-2
clone_size: once

cdr3_aa: CASSETRLAGGPVQETQYF
cdr3_nt: TGTGCCAGCAGTGAAACCCGACTAGCGGGAGGGCCGGTTCAAGAGACCCAGTACTTC
d_call: TRBD2
v_call: TRBV6-1
j_call: TRBJ2-5
clone_size: -

cdr3_aa: CASRGTSGKFGEQFF
cdr3_nt: TGCGCCAGCAGAGGGACTAGCGGTAAGTTTGGTGAGCAGTTCTTC
d_call: TRBD2
v_call: TRBV23-1
j_call: TRBJ2-1
clone_size: -

cdr3_aa: CSHQGPAGTEAFF
cdr3_nt: TGCAGCCATCAAGGACCGGCGGGAACTGAAGCTTTCTTT
d_call: -
v_call: TRBV29-1
j_call: TRBJ1-1
clone_size: -

cdr3_aa: CASSFWRETQYF
cdr3_nt: TGCGCCAGCAGCTTTTGGAGAGAGACCCAGTACTTC
d_call: -
v_call: TRBV5-1
j_call: TRBJ2-5
clone_size: -

cdr3_aa: CASSLYTGVGETQYF
cdr3_nt: TGTGCCAGCAGCTTATACACGGGAGTGGGCGAGACCCAGTACTTC
d_call: -
v_call: TRBV7-9
j_call: TRBJ2-5
clone_size: -

cdr3_aa: CASSRGLEDFHEQYF
cdr3_nt: TGCGCCAGCAGCCGGGGACTAGAGGACTTCCACGAGCAGTACTTC
d_call: TRBD2
v_call: TRBV5-1
j_call: TRBJ2-7
clone_size: -

cdr3_aa: CASIPSGPLYEQYF
cdr3_nt: TGTGCCAGCATCCCCAGCGGCCCCCTCTACGAGCAGTACTTC
d_call: -
v_call: TRBV7-8
j_call: TRBJ2-7
clone_size: -

cdr3_aa: CASSKLAGGEQYF
cdr3_nt: TGTGCCAGCAGTAAGTTAGCGGGAGGTGAGCAGTACTTC
d_call: TRBD2
v_call: TRBV27
j_call: TRBJ2-7
clone_size: -

cdr3_aa: CASSLNRDTRSPLHF
cdr3_nt: TGTGCCAGCAGCTTAAATCGGGATACGAGGTCACCCCTCCACTTT
d_call: -
v_call: TRBV7-6
j_call: TRBJ1-6
clone_size: -

cdr3_aa: CASRGGEQFF
cdr3_nt: TGTGCCAGCAGGGGAGGTGAGCAGTTCTTC
d_call: -
v_call: TRBV28
j_call: TRBJ2-1
clone_size: -

cdr3_aa: CASSYSRERTGEQYF
cdr3_nt: TGTGCCAGCAGTTACTCTCGGGAGCGAACGGGGGAGCAGTACTTC
d_call: -
v_call: TRBV6-6
j_call: TRBJ2-7
clone_size: -

cdr3_aa: CASSQRFRGFAGEQFF
cdr3_nt: TGTGCCAGCAGCCAACGGTTCAGGGGTTTCGCGGGCGAGCAGTTCTTC
d_call: -
v_call: TRBV14
j_call: TRBJ2-1
clone_size: -

cdr3_aa: CASSPPRGSSYNEQFF
cdr3_nt: TGTGCCAGCAGCCCCCCAAGGGGAAGCTCCTACAATGAGCAGTTCTTC
d_call: -
v_call: TRBV7-9
j_call: TRBJ2-1
clone_size: -

cdr3_aa: CASRQQTNTGELFF
cdr3_nt: TGTGCCAGCCGACAGCAAACGAACACCGGGGAGCTGTTTTTT
d_call: -
v_call: TRBV28
j_call: TRBJ2-2
clone_size: -

cdr3_aa: CANYGQLPYEQYF
cdr3_nt: TGTGCCAACTATGGACAGTTGCCCTACGAGCAGTACTTC
d_call: -
v_call: TRBV28
j_call: TRBJ2-7
clone_size: -

cdr3_aa: CASSPASGTGATEAFF
cdr3_nt: TGTGCCAGCTCACCAGCTTCAGGGACAGGGGCCACTGAAGCTTTCTTT
d_call: TRBD1
v_call: TRBV18
j_call: TRBJ1-1
clone_size: -

cdr3_aa: CASSLAGQPQETQYF
cdr3_nt: TGTGCCAGCAGCTTAGCGGGACAGCCCCAAGAGACCCAGTACTTC
d_call: TRBD1
v_call: TRBV7-8
j_call: TRBJ2-5
clone_size: -